One and the same sample provided the 31 T cell receptor beta chains below, sequenced in a study of cytomegalovirus exposure and HLA in healthy donors (dated by TCRdb to about 2017). Receptors were amplified or captured by the immunoSEQ multiplex PCR assay. Sourced from immuneACCESS, this table was stored by TCRdb with only in-frame sequences that have V and J called. A share of the clones is absent; for the studies checked, an unresolved V gene accounts for under half, and the remainder has no known explanation. The sample yields about 120,000 clones; around 88% were counted once. Together, the top ten hold roughly 5% of the sample. The specimen was PBMCs. The receptors here all came from a man between 18 and 35 years old in good health and CMV-seronegative.

The J gene is TRBJ2-3, the V gene TRBV11-2; 8 bases agree with TRBD2. The trim removed 4 bases at V and 2 bases at J, leaving 8 bases unmatched. The CDR3 is made up of 16 amino acids. Germline V gene sequence: CDR1 SGHAT, CDR2 FQNNGV. This chain's CDR3 is CASSSGGSGVTDTQYF. The CDR3 DNA reads as TGTGCCAGCAGCTCCGGGGGTAGCGGGGTCACAGATACGCAGTATTTT.

This clone was seen a handful of times. The rearrangement joins TRBV19 to TRBJ2-2; 11 nucleotides agree with TRBD2. Germline V gene sequence: CDR1 LNHDA, CDR2 SQIVND (reference sequence). V was clipped by 7 bases and J by 6 bases; unmatched bases: 10. The CDR3 has 16 amino acids. In nucleotides, the CDR3 is TGTGCCAGTACACTAGCGGGAGATTCGATATCCGGGGAGCTGTTTTTT. Translating gives CASTLAGDSISGELFF. The whole variable domain, remainder taken from reference TRBV19 and TRBJ2-2, is DGGITQSPKYLFRKEGQNVTLSCEQNLNHDAMYWYRQDPGQGLRLIYYSQIVNDFQKGDIAEGYSVSREKKESFPLTVTSAQKNPTAFYLCASTLAGDSISGELFFGEGSRLTVL.

The chain uses TRBV7-8 and TRBJ2-1; 7 bases agree with TRBD1. V gave up 4 bases and J gave up 5 bases; unmatched junction bases: 5. Germline V lookup: CDR1 SGHVS, CDR2 FQNEAQ. The CDR3 length is 14 residues. DNA of the CDR3: TGTGCCAGCAGCTCCCGGGACAGTCACAATGAGCAGTTCTTC. Protein: CASSSRDSHNEQFF.

The chain combines TRBV10-3 with TRBJ1-2; 10 bases agree with TRBD1. From germline, CDR1 is ENHRY and CDR2 SYGVKD. The junction had 7 bases not matched to a gene; V was cut back by 8 bases and J by 1 base. The CDR3 covers 15 residues. In nucleotides, the CDR3 is TGTGCCATCGGGACAGGGGATGATGTTAACTATGGCTACACCTTC. This gives the protein CAIGTGDDVNYGYTF.

This clone was recorded only once. The CDR3 coding sequence is TGCGCCAGCAGCTTCCAATACGAGCAGTACTTC. Encoded protein: CASSFQYEQYF. The gene calls are TRBV5-1 and TRBJ2-7; D is uncertain. V was trimmed by 2 bases and J by 4 bases, leaving 4 bases between them. Germline loops: CDR1 SGHRS, CDR2 YFSETQ. This CDR3 is built from 11 residues.

The rearrangement uses TRBV10-1 and TRBJ1-1; possible D gene TRBD1, 5 bases. Per germline, CDR1 WNHNN and CDR2 SYGVQD (reference sequence). Trimming took off 2 bases at V and 4 bases at J, with 14 bases between the two ends. CDR3 length: 15 residues. Written as DNA, the CDR3 is TGCGCCAGCAGTGAGCCTAACGCGGGGCCCACTGAAGCTTTCTTT. Its translation: CASSEPNAGPTEAFF.

This clone was seen once. V usage is TRBV10-3 and J usage is TRBJ1-1, with 8 bases aligning to TRBD1. This CDR3 region has 16 residues. Germline CDR1 reads ENHRY; CDR2 reads SYGVKD. J lost 2 bases, V lost 3 bases, and 8 bases had no gene match. The CDR3 DNA follows: TGTGCCATCAGTGAACGGACAGGGCTTGGAAACACTGAAGCTTTCTTT. Residues: CAISERTGLGNTEAFF.

The chain couples TRBV5-6 to TRBJ2-7; tentatively, D is TRBD1 (6 bases). V was clipped by 0 bases and J by 3 bases, with 7 bases between them. Germline V gene sequence: CDR1 SGHDT, CDR2 YYEEEE. The CDR3 totals 13 residues. CDR3 amino acids: CASSLVGGYEQYF. As DNA, the CDR3 is TGTGCCAGCAGCTTGGTAGGGGGCTACGAGCAGTACTTC. The full variable domain, with the rest looked up from reference TRBV5-6 and TRBJ2-7, is DAGVTQSPTHLIKTRGQQVTLRCSPKSGHDTVSWYQQALGQGPQFIFQYYEEEERQRGNFPDRFSGHQFPNYSSELNVNALLLGDSALYLCASSLVGGYEQYFGPGTRLTVT.

This chain joins TRBV4-1 and TRBJ1-2, with 9 bases aligning to TRBD1. CDR3 length: 15 residues. Germline V CDR1 and CDR2: MGHRA, YSYEKL. V lost 4 bases, J lost 4 bases, and 7 bases stayed unmatched. CDR3 DNA: TGCGCCAGCAGCCTTAGACAGGGGGATTCCTATGGCTACACCTTC. This gives the protein CASSLRQGDSYGYTF.

The chain employs TRBV5-1 and TRBJ1-6; 9 bases line up with TRBD1. Looked up from germline, CDR1 is SGHRS and CDR2 is YFSETQ. CDR3 size: 15 residues. Unmatched junction bases numbered 9, after V lost 4 bases and J lost 10 bases. The CDR3 DNA reads TGCGCCAGCAGCCCGGCCCGGGACAGGGTATCACCCCTCCACTTT. It encodes CASSPARDRVSPLHF.

This chain connects TRBV28 to TRBJ2-6; TRBD2 aligns across 9 bases. V was pared by 2 bases and J by 2 bases, with 4 bases of the junction left unmatched. In germline, CDR1 is MDHEN, CDR2 SYDVKM. CDR3 length equals 17 residues. The chain's CDR3 is CASSLQGLAAGANVLTF. CDR3 nucleotide sequence: TGTGCCAGCAGTTTACAGGGACTAGCCGCTGGGGCCAACGTCCTGACTTTC. Full variable domain (remainder filled in from reference TRBV28 and TRBJ2-6): DVKVTQSSRYLVKRTGEKVFLECVQDMDHENMFWYRQDPGLGLRLIYFSYDVKMKEKGDIPEGYSVSREKKERFSLILESASTNQTSMYLCASSLQGLAAGANVLTFGAGSRLTVL.

This clone was detected a few times. This sequence joins TRBV7-8 and TRBJ2-7; 8 bases fit TRBD1. J gave up 3 bases and V 5 bases, and 9 bases lay outside the gene matches. The germline V gene has CDR1 SGHVS and CDR2 FQNEAQ. The CDR3 loop spans 15 amino acids. As DNA, the CDR3 is TGTGCCAGCAGCCCATACAGGGGGAAGGACTACGAGCAGTACTTC. Translating gives CASSPYRGKDYEQYF.

The rearrangement links TRBV15 to TRBJ2-1; TRBD2 is a possible D gene (6 bases). Trimming removed 0 bases at V and 5 bases at J, with 23 bases between. The germline gives CDR1 LNHNV, CDR2 YYDKDF (reference sequence). The length of the CDR3 is 19 residues. The DNA of the CDR3 is TGTGCCACCAGCAGAGATAGGGTCAGTCGCGGGGTGGGGCACAATGAGCAGTTCTTC. Translated, it gives CATSRDRVSRGVGHNEQFF.

The chain recombines TRBV9 with TRBJ2-7, with 7 bases lining up with TRBD1. The CDR3 loop spans 16 amino acids. V dropped 3 bases and J dropped 5; count of bases not matched to a gene: 14. CDR1 is SGDLS and CDR2 is YYNGEE in the germline V gene. CDR3 region: CASSARGGMSRNEQYF. The CDR3 DNA follows: TGTGCCAGCAGCGCCCGAGGGGGCATGTCACGGAACGAGCAGTACTTC.

The chain combines TRBV4-1 with TRBJ1-1; D remains unclear. The CDR3 totals 15 residues. Germline assignment: CDR1 MGHRA and CDR2 YSYEKL. Trimming removed 0 bases at V and 3 bases at J, with 11 bases between. The CDR3 spells CASSQDLQRDTEAFF. The DNA of the CDR3 is TGCGCCAGCAGCCAAGATCTCCAACGGGACACTGAAGCTTTCTTT.

The chain uses TRBV7-9 and TRBJ1-1; 8 bases are shared with TRBD1. The germline CDR1 and CDR2 sequences are SEHNR and FQNEAQ (reference sequence). The CDR3 extends over 15 amino acids. The V segment lost 5 bases and the J segment 3 bases; nucleotides outside the gene matches: 8. CDR3 region: CASSPQQGVYTEAFF. Here the CDR3 DNA reads TGTGCCAGCAGCCCTCAACAGGGGGTCTACACTGAAGCTTTCTTT.

V and J are TRBV2 and TRBJ2-7, with 9 bases matching TRBD1. The V gene end was trimmed by 1 base and the J gene end by 3 bases; junction bases not matched to a gene: 1. CDR1 SNHLY and CDR2 FYNNEI come from the germline V gene. The CDR3 contains 14 residues. This CDR3 is CASSEGDRVYEQYF. The CDR3 DNA sequence: TGTGCCAGCAGTGAAGGGGACAGGGTCTACGAGCAGTACTTC.

The V call is TRBV25-1, the J call TRBJ2-3, with D possibly being TRBD1 (6 bases). The germline CDR1 and CDR2 sequences are MGHDK and SYGVNS. This CDR3 contains 16 residues. The ends were cut back, 1 base at V and 4 bases at J, with 15 bases in the middle. The CDR3 coding sequence is TGTGCCAGCAGTGAATGGGCAGGGGTGGGATCAGATACGCAGTATTTT. Amino acid sequence: CASSEWAGVGSDTQYF.

The CDR3 region is CASSLGAGQPYGYTF. The CDR3 region has the DNA TGCGCCAGCAGCTTGGGGGCGGGACAGCCCTATGGCTACACCTTC. This chain connects TRBV5-1 to TRBJ1-2; 7 bases fit TRBD1. Germline V gene lookup returns CDR1 SGHRS and CDR2 YFSETQ. The CDR3 sequence is 15 residues long. Losses at the gene ends were 0 bases for V and 4 bases for J; bases not matched to a gene: 6.

The table lists this clone with a few counts. This chain connects TRBV11-1 to TRBJ1-2; the match to TRBD1 covers 9 bases. The CDR3 has 15 amino acids. J gave up 5 bases and V 4 bases, and 8 bases lay outside the gene matches. Germline V gene sequence: CDR1 SGHAT, CDR2 FQDESV (reference sequence). CDR3 in amino acids: CASSSGQGGNYGYTF. The CDR3 bases are TGTGCCAGCAGCTCGGGACAGGGAGGCAATTATGGCTACACCTTC.

The chain has TRBV13 and TRBJ1-1; D remains unclear. Trimming removed 0 bases at V and 1 base at J, with 6 bases between. Germline V gene lookup returns CDR1 PRHDT and CDR2 FYEKMQ (reference sequence). The CDR3 covers 14 residues. The CDR3, as DNA: TGTGCCAGCAGCTTAGGGCGGTCGAACACTGAAGCTTTCTTT. This encodes CASSLGRSNTEAFF.

This clone was detected only once. The chain recombines TRBV9 with TRBJ2-5; 7 nucleotides align to TRBD1. The CDR3 loop spans 15 amino acids. CDR1 and CDR2 from the germline V gene are SGDLS and YYNGEE. J lost 0 bases, V lost 4 bases, and 6 bases had no gene match. CDR3 coding DNA: TGTGCCAGCAGCCAGTACGGGACAGACCAAGAGACCCAGTACTTC. It is translated as CASSQYGTDQETQYF.

The chain employs TRBV6-5 and TRBJ2-1, with a tentative D call TRBD2 (6 bases). The CDR3 length is 16 residues. Germline V gene lookup returns CDR1 MNHEY and CDR2 SVGAGI. Trimming cost V 2 bases and J 6 bases, with 17 bases left between them. As DNA, the CDR3 is TGTGCCAGCAGTTACGGCGGCCTAGCGCTGTCCAATGAGCAGTTCTTC. It yields the protein CASSYGGLALSNEQFF.

The rearrangement links TRBV2 to TRBJ2-1, with 10 nucleotides matching TRBD2. CDR3 length: 15 residues. CDR1 and CDR2 from the germline V gene are SNHLY and FYNNEI. Trimming removed 4 bases from V and 3 bases from J; junction bases left unmatched: 3. In DNA form, the CDR3 reads TGTGCCAGCAGTGTGGCTAGCGGGGGCTACAATGAGCAGTTCTTC. Amino acids: CASSVASGGYNEQFF.

The rearrangement joins TRBV13 to TRBJ2-7, with TRBD1 matching over 10 bases. This CDR3 is built from 15 residues. V was clipped by 3 bases and J by 3 bases; unmatched bases: 5. Germline loops: CDR1 PRHDT, CDR2 FYEKMQ (reference sequence). CDR3 DNA sequence: TGTGCCAGCAGCTTTTCGGGACAGGGGCTCTACGAGCAGTACTTC. Translating it yields CASSFSGQGLYEQYF.

This chain links TRBV6-1 with TRBJ2-1; 8 nucleotides match TRBD1. V dropped 4 bases and J dropped 3; count of bases not matched to a gene: 5. The CDR3 spans 15 residues. Germline CDR1 MNHNS, CDR2 SASEGT. The CDR3 here is CASSAGGLSYNEQFF. CDR3 nucleotides: TGTGCCAGCAGTGCAGGGGGCCTGAGCTACAATGAGCAGTTCTTC.

This clone was counted only a few times. The DNA of the CDR3 is TGTGCCAGCATTTTTATCTCTGAAGCTTTCTTT. It yields the protein CASIFISEAFF. This chain connects TRBV6-1 to TRBJ1-1; D uncertain. Germline assignment: CDR1 MNHNS and CDR2 SASEGT. The CDR3 has 11 amino acids. Deletions cut 7 bases from V and 6 bases from J, with 9 bases between.

This chain links TRBV10-3 with TRBJ1-5; 7 bases match TRBD1. V lost 4 bases to trimming and J lost 2 bases; unmatched junction nucleotides: 5. The CDR3 spans 15 residues. Germline CDR1 is ENHRY and CDR2 is SYGVKD. CDR3 in amino acids: CAISATGNGNQPQHF. The CDR3 DNA sequence: TGTGCCATCAGTGCGACAGGGAATGGCAATCAGCCCCAGCATTTT.

The chain joins TRBV29-1 to TRBJ2-3; TRBD2 agrees at 7 bases. The CDR3 loop spans 14 amino acids. Germline V gene lookup returns CDR1 SQVTM and CDR2 ANQGSEA. J gave up 2 bases and V 6 bases, and 8 bases lay outside the gene matches. CDR3 coding DNA: TGCAGCGTATCTAGCGGCGCTACCACAGATACGCAGTATTTT. It specifies CSVSSGATTDTQYF.

The rearrangement links TRBV5-5 to TRBJ2-7, with 7 bases matching TRBD1. With 4 bases clipped from V and 9 bases from J, the junction kept 4 bases outside the gene matches. The CDR3 contains 11 residues. In germline, CDR1 is SGHKS, CDR2 YYEKEE (reference sequence). The CDR3 nucleotides are TGTGCCAGCAGCCTCACAGGGGTGCAGTACTTC. It specifies CASSLTGVQYF.

This rearrangement joins TRBV4-1 to TRBJ1-2, with 9 bases fitting TRBD1. The junction had 5 bases not matched to a gene; V was cut back by 0 bases and J by 3 bases. This CDR3 spans 16 amino acids. Germline CDR1 MGHRA, CDR2 YSYEKL. In nucleotides, the CDR3 is TGCGCCAGCAGCCAAGAAAGGACAGGGGAAGACTATGGCTACACCTTC. It specifies CASSQERTGEDYGYTF.